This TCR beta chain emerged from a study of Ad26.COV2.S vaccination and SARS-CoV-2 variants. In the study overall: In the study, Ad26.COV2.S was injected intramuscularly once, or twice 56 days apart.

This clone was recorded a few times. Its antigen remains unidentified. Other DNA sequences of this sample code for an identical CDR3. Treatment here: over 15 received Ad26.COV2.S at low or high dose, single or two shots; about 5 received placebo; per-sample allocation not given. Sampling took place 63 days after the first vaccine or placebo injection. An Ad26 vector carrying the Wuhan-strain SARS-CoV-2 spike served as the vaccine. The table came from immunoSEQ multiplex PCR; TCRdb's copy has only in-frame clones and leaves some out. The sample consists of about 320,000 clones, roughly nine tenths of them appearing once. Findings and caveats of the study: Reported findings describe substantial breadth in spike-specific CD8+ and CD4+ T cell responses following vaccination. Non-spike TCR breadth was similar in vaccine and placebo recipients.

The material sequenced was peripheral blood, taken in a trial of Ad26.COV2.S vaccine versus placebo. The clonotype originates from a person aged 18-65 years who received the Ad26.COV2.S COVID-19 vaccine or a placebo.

For the CDR3, the DNA is TGTGCCAGCACCGGGAACACTGAAGCTTTCTTT. Amino acids: CASTGNTEAFF. The chain has TRBV6-5 and TRBJ1-1; D unresolved. Per the germline V gene, CDR1 is MNHEY and CDR2 is SVGAGI. The CDR3 loop spans 11 amino acids. Deletions cut 7 bases from V and 1 base from J, with 4 bases between.